This T cell receptor beta chain was captured by sequencing in a study of blood T cell repertoires in COVID-19. Overall study: Samples representing acute and convalescent COVID-19 were sourced from the United States, Italy and Spain. The cDNA or gDNA used as material had been derived from T cells, B-cell-depleted T cells, or PBMCs.

Original data processing: Reference gene primer amplification gave nucleated cell count estimates. Only in-frame clones appear in the TCRdb table, and some are missing; sequencing was by immunoSEQ multiplex PCR. Clone size and the V and J calls come from that table; the DNA yielded D and trimming. The sample shows around 100,000 clones, around 85% of them seen only once. The CDR3 is made up of 13 amino acids. V was cut by 7 bases and J by 7 bases, with 13 bases left in between. Per the germline V gene, CDR1 is MDHEN and CDR2 is SYDVKM. The sequenced material came from peripheral blood. This receptor was taken from a man aged 50-60 years with acute or convalescent COVID-19. The chain recombines TRBV28 with TRBJ1-4, with a possible D match to TRBD1 (6 bases). The CDR3 region has the DNA TGTGCCAGCAAGGGGGGGCTAGGTGAAAAACTGTTTTTT. Amino acids: CASKGGLGEKLFF.